Many counts were recorded for the clone carrying this T cell receptor (beta chain). No antigen is known for it. This entry belongs to a study of T cell repertoires in cytomegalovirus infection. Study outcomes and limitations: Carriers of CMV plus the relevant HLA were identified by cumulative public TCR beta family frequency.

TCRdb re-called the reads with MiXCR, one entry per CDR3 protein. The top ten hold around 2.8% of the sample, which has 740,000 or so distinct CDR3 sequences, under 40% seen once. The clonotype was recovered from a human donor in good health (CMV status not recorded). Some clones in this sample may be carry-over from other donors' samples. The sequenced material came from PBMCs.

This CDR3 reads CASSLDGRGEETQYF. The CDR3 region has the DNA TGTGCCAGCAGCTTAGATGGACGGGGGGAAGAGACCCAGTACTTC. The chain couples TRBV7-2 to TRBJ2-5, with 7 bases lining up with TRBD2. This CDR3 is built from 15 residues. Germline CDR1 and CDR2: SGHTA and FQGNSA. J gave up 3 bases and V 1 base, and 5 bases lay outside the gene matches.